Listed below are T cell receptor beta chains from one sample, sequenced in a study of CD8 T cells in ankylosing spondylitis. Using its own MiXCR run on the 5' RACE reads, TCRdb lists one record per CDR3 protein. The sample yields approximately 250,000 distinct CDR3 sequences, 20% to 30% seen once. Material for sequencing was blood, either unsorted or a sorted T cell fraction (not recorded which). The source of these receptors is a male donor with ankylosing spondylitis or in good health (not recorded which). Both conserved end residues are part of each CDR3. D genes are given only for firm matches. Rows give clone size only sometimes, using once, few, many, or a class for an expanded clone.

TRBV20-1	TRBJ2-1	-	many	TGCAGTCCAGCAAGGCAGGCCCCCCTCTACAATGAGCAGTTCTTC	CSPARQAPLYNEQFF
TRBV9	TRBJ2-5	-	-	TGTGCCAGCAGCGACCAGGGGACCCAGTACTTC	CASSDQGTQYF
TRBV10-3	TRBJ1-2	TRBD1	many	TGTGCCATCAATCCATCGGGACAGAACTATGGCTACACCTTC	CAINPSGQNYGYTF
TRBV5-4	TRBJ1-2	-	many	TGTGCCAGCAGCCCCGACCAAGACTATGGCTACACCTTC	CASSPDQDYGYTF
TRBV29-1	TRBJ2-1	TRBD2	-	TGCAGCGTCCGTCCCGGGACTAGCGGGGGGAATGAGCAGTTCTTC	CSVRPGTSGGNEQFF
TRBV12-3/TRBV12-4	TRBJ2-3	-	few	TGTGCCAGCAGCATGGGTTGGGCAGATACGCAGTATTTT	CASSMGWADTQYF
TRBV20-1	TRBJ2-5	TRBD2	few	TGCAGTGCTAGAGATCTGGCTAGCGGCCGCCTGGGGGAGACCCAGTACTTC	CSARDLASGRLGETQYF
TRBV12-3/TRBV12-4	TRBJ2-3	TRBD2	-	TGTGCCAGCAGAGCGGGGGGTAGCACAGATACGCAGTATTTT	CASRAGGSTDTQYF
TRBV5-1	TRBJ2-7	-	-	TGCGTCAGCAGCTTGCGTGGGACCCCTTCCTACGAGCAGTACTTC	CVSSLRGTPSYEQYF
TRBV2	TRBJ1-2	-	few	TGTGCCAGCAGCCGTGACAGCTTGGGCTACACCTTC	CASSRDSLGYTF
TRBV12-3/TRBV12-4	TRBJ2-5	-	-	TGTGCCAGCAGTTTCGGACGCCACCAGTACTTC	CASSFGRHQYF
TRBV20-1	TRBJ2-5	-	few	TGCAGTGCTAGAATAGGCAGGGAACAAGAGACCCAGTACTTC	CSARIGREQETQYF